A single sample is the source of the 20 T cell receptor beta chains below, sequenced in a study of identical twins. MiXCR, applied by TCRdb to the 5' RACE reads, yields one record per CDR3 protein. The sample lists under 1 million distinct CDR3 sequences, around an eighth seen once, with 1.5% to 2% in the top ten. These data were likewise used in another study, on yellow fever vaccine responses in identical twins.

The sequenced material came from PBMCs. The receptors shown here come from a young woman in good health.

The DNA for the CDR3 is TGTGCCAGCAGCTCGCCTGGGACCCTCACTGAAGCTTTCTTT. Protein: CASSSPGTLTEAFF. This sequence joins TRBV5-6 and TRBJ1-1, with a weak D call TRBD1 (5 bases). Germline CDR1 and CDR2: SGHDT and YYEEEE. Trimming removed 3 bases from V and 4 bases from J, with 13 bases in between. CDR3 size: 14 residues. The variable domain in full, completed from reference TRBV5-6 and TRBJ1-1, reads DAGVTQSPTHLIKTRGQQVTLRCSPKSGHDTVSWYQQALGQGPQFIFQYYEEEERQRGNFPDRFSGHQFPNYSSELNVNALLLGDSALYLCASSSPGTLTEAFFGQGTRLTVV.

This clonotype has a handful of counts. J is TRBJ1-6 and V is TRBV27; 8 bases agree with TRBD1. This CDR3 contains 14 residues. V lost 5 bases and J lost 10; bases outside the gene matches: 7. CDR1 is MNHEY, CDR2 SMNVEV, per germline (reference sequence). The CDR3 DNA sequence: TGTGCCAGCAGTGAGGACAGGGAGGAATCACCCCTCCACTTT. It codes for CASSEDREESPLHF.

This clonotype appeared a few times. The chain is built from TRBV21-1 and TRBJ2-3; the table's TRBD1 call for D was not verified on the DNA. TRBV21-1 has pseudogene status. The CDR3 contains 17 residues. The CDR3 sequence is CASSKVGIDSMGHTQYF. In DNA form, the CDR3 reads TGTGCCAGCAGCAAGGTTGGGATCGACTCAATGGGACATACGCAGTATTTT.

A few counts support this clonotype. This chain connects TRBV6-5 to TRBJ2-1, with 11 bases that match TRBD2. This CDR3 is 17 amino acids long. After removal of 4 bases from V and 7 bases from J, the junction contained 12 bases not matched to a gene. CDR1 MNHEY and CDR2 SVGAGI come from the germline V gene. The CDR3 coding sequence is TGTGCCAGCAGTTTCCTAGCGGGAGGCCCTCTCGGTAATGAGCAGTTCTTC. Translation: CASSFLAGGPLGNEQFF.

For this clonotype: The conserved final phenylalanine or tryptophan is absent from the CDR3, which likely points to a read error. The chain uses TRBV19 and TRBJ1-2, with D possibly TRBD1 on 6 matching bases. V shed 3 bases and J shed 3 bases, with 14 bases lying between them. Germline V gene lookup returns CDR1 LNHDA and CDR2 SQIVND (reference sequence). The length of the CDR3 is 15 residues. The CDR3 loop is CASSMPGQGDYGYTY. The CDR3 coding sequence is TGTGCCAGTAGTATGCCGGGACAAGGAGACTATGGCTACACCTAC.

This clonotype was seen more than once but under ten times. This chain joins TRBV12-3 or TRBV12-4 and TRBJ2-2, with D perhaps being TRBD1 or TRBD2 (5 bases each). Trimming took off 8 bases at V and 1 base at J, with 17 bases between the two ends. The CDR3 spans 16 residues. CDR3 loop: CASVRTGAGNTGELFF. The CDR3 region has the DNA TGTGCCAGCGTTAGAACTGGGGCGGGGAACACCGGGGAGCTGTTTTTT.

This clonotype was counted a few times. The rearrangement joins TRBV2 to TRBJ2-2; 12 positions agree with TRBD1. The germline gives CDR1 SNHLY, CDR2 FYNNEI. J was trimmed by 7 bases and V by 8 bases; bases with no gene match: 14. This CDR3 is built from 17 residues. The CDR3: CASLGQGAFLDFGELFF. The CDR3, as DNA: TGTGCCAGCCTGGGACAGGGGGCTTTCCTCGATTTCGGGGAGCTGTTTTTT.

This clonotype was seen repeatedly, ten times or more. J is TRBJ1-6 and V is TRBV4-2, with D unresolved. The V gene lost 0 bases and the J gene lost 15 bases, with 15 bases spanning the gap. The length of the CDR3 is 14 residues. CDR1 is LGHNA and CDR2 is YNFKEQ in the germline V gene. The CDR3 DNA is TGTGCCAGCAGCCAAGAACTCACCACTTGGGGCCTCCACTTT. It yields the protein CASSQELTTWGLHF.

This clonotype appeared many times. The chain is built from TRBV25-1 and TRBJ2-1, with D perhaps TRBD2 (6 bases). Looked up from germline, CDR1 is MGHDK and CDR2 is SYGVNS. With 4 bases removed from V and 0 bases from J, the gap between germline ends came to 13 bases. This CDR3 region has 16 residues. CDR3 in amino acids: CASSVPSDNSYNEQFF. CDR3 DNA: TGTGCCAGCAGTGTTCCTAGCGATAACTCCTACAATGAGCAGTTCTTC.

This clonotype was seen many times. The rearrangement uses TRBV20-1 and TRBJ2-1, with D tentatively TRBD1 (5 bases). There are 14 residues in the CDR3. The ends were cut back, 0 bases at V and 4 bases at J, with 10 bases in the middle. The germline CDR1 and CDR2 sequences are DFQATT and SNEGSKA (reference sequence). CDR3 DNA: TGCAGTGCTAGAGATCAGGGTTGGTACAATGAGCAGTTCTTC. This codes for CSARDQGWYNEQFF.

The chain joins TRBV10-3 to TRBJ2-1; D ambiguous. The CDR3 loop spans 15 amino acids. Germline loops: CDR1 ENHRY, CDR2 SYGVKD. Trimming pared 6 bases from V and 5 bases from J, leaving 17 bases between. The DNA of the CDR3 is TGTGCCATCAGCATTTCAAGGTCTGGGGACAATGAGCAGTTCTTC. It encodes CAISISRSGDNEQFF.

The chain has TRBV6-5 and TRBJ2-1; weak D call: TRBD2 (6 bases). V dropped 0 bases and J dropped 9 bases, with 9 bases sitting between them. The CDR3 runs to 13 residues. Germline assignment: CDR1 MNHEY and CDR2 SVGAGI. For the CDR3, the DNA is TGTGCCAGCAGTTACTCATCTAGCGTTGAGCAGTTCTTC. Its translation: CASSYSSSVEQFF.

The chain couples TRBV15 to TRBJ2-2; D call uncertain. V lost 9 bases to trimming and J lost 0 bases, with 20 bases between them. The CDR3 covers 17 residues. Germline CDR1 and CDR2: LNHNV and YYDKDF (reference sequence). CDR3 DNA: TGTGCCACGAGGCGCGAGAGCCCAACGACGAACACCGGGGAGCTGTTTTTT. It translates to CATRRESPTTNTGELFF.

The gene calls are TRBV27 and TRBJ2-1; 8 nucleotides match TRBD2. The CDR3 is 15 amino acids. Germline loops: CDR1 MNHEY, CDR2 SMNVEV (reference sequence). V shed 10 bases, J shed 7 bases, and the junction held 15 bases outside the gene matches. The CDR3 sequence: CATLPTGRAWNEQFF. The DNA for the CDR3 is TGTGCCACACTCCCTACCGGGAGGGCCTGGAATGAGCAGTTCTTC.

This chain connects TRBV12-3 or TRBV12-4 to TRBJ2-1; the D call may be TRBD1 or TRBD2 (6 bases each). CDR3 length equals 15 residues. V lost 5 bases and J lost 6, with 17 bases in between. CDR3 bases: TGTGCCAGCAGTCCGGCGGGACAAGTTTTCAATGAGCAGTTCTTC. Protein sequence: CASSPAGQVFNEQFF.

The chain couples TRBV28 to TRBJ1-1, with 8 bases fitting TRBD1. Germline assignment: CDR1 MDHEN and CDR2 SYDVKM. Trimming cost V 8 bases and J 1 base; bases outside gene matches: 9. This CDR3 has 15 amino acids. The CDR3 protein is CASETPGTGNTEAFF. The CDR3 bases are TGTGCCAGCGAAACTCCCGGGACAGGGAACACTGAAGCTTTCTTT.

This clonotype was observed a handful of times. The CDR3 nucleotides read TGTGCCAGCAGACGGTCTGAGGGGGAGCTGTTTTTT. It encodes CASRRSEGELFF. V and J are TRBV6-5 and TRBJ2-2; D uncertain. Germline assignment: CDR1 MNHEY and CDR2 SVGAGI. The V gene lost 6 bases and the J gene lost 8 bases, with 10 bases spanning the gap. The length of the CDR3 is 12 residues.

As concerns this clonotype: An end of the junction differs from the germline gene, which may be a read error. The V and J genes are TRBV29-1 and TRBJ2-2; 7 bases align to TRBD1. The V gene's germline CDR1 is SQVTM and CDR2 ANQGSEA. CDR3 length equals 14 residues. The CDR3 is CSVADRPNTAELFF. Written as DNA, the CDR3 is TGCAGCGTTGCGGACAGGCCGAACACCGCGGAGCTGTTTTTT.

This clonotype was seen a few times. This sequence joins TRBV15 and TRBJ2-1, with 12 bases aligning to TRBD2. CDR3 length: 19 amino acids. V was pared by 1 base and J by 1 base, with 8 bases of the junction left unmatched. From germline, CDR1 is LNHNV and CDR2 YYDKDF (reference sequence). The CDR3 bases are TGTGCCACCAGCAGAGGGGGGACTAGCGGGTTTTCGTCCTACAATGAGCAGTTCTTC. The encoded protein is CATSRGGTSGFSSYNEQFF. The complete variable domain, with remaining parts taken from reference TRBV15 and TRBJ2-1, reads DAMVIQNPRYQVTQFGKPVTLSCSQTLNHNVMYWYQQKSSQAPKLLFHYYDKDFNNEADTPDNFQSRRPNTSFCFLDIRSPGLGDTAMYLCATSRGGTSGFSSYNEQFFGPGTRLTVL.

This clonotype was found a few times. In DNA, the CDR3 is TGTGCCAGCAGTCCCCTTAGCACCTACGAGCAGTACTTC. Translating gives CASSPLSTYEQYF. The chain combines TRBV12-3 or TRBV12-4 with TRBJ2-7; D ambiguous. This CDR3 has 13 amino acids. V was pared by 5 bases and J by 2 bases, with 10 bases between.